This TCR beta chain originates from a study of T cell responses to AZD1222 COVID-19 vaccine (dated by TCRdb to 2020 to 2022). About the investigation overall: AZD1222 recipients given second doses at about 4 weeks or at about 12 weeks were pooled, since spike-specific TCR depth and breadth were not found to differ between the two schedules. Trial participants were enrolled by age into 18-55, 56-69 and 70-plus year subgroups, with about 150, 28 and 57 TCR-sequenced participants respectively. TCR sequencing was performed for more than 230 trial participants, of whom around 200 were given two doses of AZD1222 and around 25 were given two doses of MenACWY control vaccine. Study-wide findings and limitations: Participants were mostly white British and included more females than males, and it was suggested by the authors that clonal diversity may have been underestimated. No day 14 peak-response samples were available, so repertoires were characterized only after the peak T cell response. In the small 56-69-year group, the increase in depth fell short of significance, most likely because of low power. Conclusions about previously exposed vaccinees were limited because only six or seven AZD1222 recipients were SARS-CoV-2 seropositive at baseline. Reportedly, close to half of the unique spike-specific TCRs recognized epitopes lying outside the regions that are mutated in the B.1.351 and B.1.1.7 variants. After two AZD1222 doses, spike-specific TCR breadth and depth were significantly higher than at day 0 and than in MenACWY recipients. Vaccine-associated CD4 TCRs spanned the whole spike protein, with dominant responses in regions 160-218 and 743-854.

The time point label, as the study defines it: baseline before first vaccination. The vaccinee samples were drawn from two UK trials, COV001 and COV002, one of which was a single-blind randomized controlled phase 2/3 trial testing AZD1222 (ChAdOx1 nCoV-19) in healthy adults. Trial participant PBMC samples were collected at day 0 and day 28 after the second dose for TCRbeta chain sequencing. Measured from the cysteine to the phenylalanine, the CDR3 is 12 residues long. Just CDR3 DNA is preserved here, 36 bases in frame from base 1. The germline V gene yields SNHLY for CDR1 and FYNNEI for CDR2. V and J lose 3 bases and 5 bases, and a span of 5 bases separates them. Note on this clone: No cognate antigen has been identified for it. Base-call qualities are not available, and no considerably larger clone is one nucleotide away.

The CDR3 regions of human TCRbeta chains were analyzed by immunosequencing. Processing in the source paper ran as follows. TCRs in the repertoires were compared against a reference library of SARS-CoV-2-specific TCRs that had been generated with the MIRA antigen-specificity platform. Breadth was defined as the fraction of unique TCRs that were SARS-CoV-2-associated. Depth was defined as the fraction of total T cells that were SARS-CoV-2-associated. Using the MIRA data, each spike-specific TCR was mapped to the spike region that the TCR reacts to and placed in a CD4 or CD8 class. Log10-transformed breadth and depth values were compared by one-way ANOVA with Sidak's multiple comparisons tests. Entries here come from immuneACCESS through TCRdb and include only in-frame sequences with V and J called. Some clones fail to appear in such tables; in the studies checked, an unresolved V gene covers under half of the shortfall, and the cause of the remainder is unknown. The V and J calls and clone size were taken over from that table, and D and trimming were inferred from the DNA. Recorded for this sample are under 150,000 clones; about 93% of them occurred a single time. Approximately 5% of the sample is in the top ten clones.

Sequences were derived from peripheral blood, sampled on day 0 of AZD1222 vaccination. This chain is built from TRBV2 and TRBJ1-5; confidence is insufficient to name the D gene. This receptor was identified in an adult in good health. The CDR3 corresponds to CASSDSDQPQHF. The nucleotide sequence reads as follows: TGTGCCAGCAGTGATTCGGATCAGCCCCAGCATTTT.